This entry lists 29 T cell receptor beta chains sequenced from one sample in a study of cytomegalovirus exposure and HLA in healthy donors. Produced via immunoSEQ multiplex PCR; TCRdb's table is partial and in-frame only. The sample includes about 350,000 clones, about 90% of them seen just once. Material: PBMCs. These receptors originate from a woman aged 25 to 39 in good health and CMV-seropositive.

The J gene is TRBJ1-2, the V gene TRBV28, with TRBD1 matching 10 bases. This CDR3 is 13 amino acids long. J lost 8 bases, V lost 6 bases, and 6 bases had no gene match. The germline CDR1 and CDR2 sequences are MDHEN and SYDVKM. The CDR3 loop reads CASRDRGPSGYTF. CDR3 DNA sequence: TGTGCCAGCAGAGACAGGGGGCCAAGCGGCTACACCTTC.

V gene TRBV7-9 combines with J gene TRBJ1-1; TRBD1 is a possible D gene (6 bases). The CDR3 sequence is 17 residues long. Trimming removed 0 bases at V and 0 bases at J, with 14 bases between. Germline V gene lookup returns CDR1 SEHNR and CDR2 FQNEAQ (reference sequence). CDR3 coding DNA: TGTGCCAGCAGCTTAGCTAATACCAGGGGTATGAACACTGAAGCTTTCTTT. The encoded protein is CASSLANTRGMNTEAFF.

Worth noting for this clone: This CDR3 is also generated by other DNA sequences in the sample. DNA for the CDR3: TGTGCCAGCTCACCACCCGATCAGCCCCAGCATTTT. This gives the protein CASSPPDQPQHF. This chain joins TRBV18 and TRBJ1-5; D uncertain. Per germline, CDR1 KGHSH and CDR2 LQKENI. Trimming took off 0 bases at V and 5 bases at J, with 2 bases between the two ends. This CDR3 has 12 amino acids.

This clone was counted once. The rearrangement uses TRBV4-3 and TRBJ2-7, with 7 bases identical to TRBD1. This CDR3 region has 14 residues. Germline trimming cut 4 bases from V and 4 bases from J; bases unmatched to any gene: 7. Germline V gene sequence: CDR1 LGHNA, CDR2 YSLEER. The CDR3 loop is CASSRSRDSYEQYF. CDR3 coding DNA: TGCGCCAGCAGCCGAAGCCGGGACAGTTACGAGCAGTACTTC.

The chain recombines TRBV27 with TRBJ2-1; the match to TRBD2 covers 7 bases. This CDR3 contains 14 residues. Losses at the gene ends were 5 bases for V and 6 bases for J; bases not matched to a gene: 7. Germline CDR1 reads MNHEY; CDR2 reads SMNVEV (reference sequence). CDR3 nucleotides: TGTGCCAGCAGTCAAGGACTAGACGGCAATGAGCAGTTCTTC. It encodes CASSQGLDGNEQFF.

CDR3 sequence: CASSSPTGAPHEQYF. In nucleotides, the CDR3 is TGTGCCAGCAGCTCCCCGACAGGGGCCCCCCACGAGCAGTACTTC. V and J are TRBV27 and TRBJ2-7; 8 bases agree with TRBD1. Trimming cost V 6 bases and J 5 bases; bases outside gene matches: 12. Germline loops: CDR1 MNHEY, CDR2 SMNVEV (reference sequence). This CDR3 region has 15 residues.

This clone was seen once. CDR3 sequence: CASSGRDSQETQYF. DNA for the CDR3: TGTGCCAGCAGCGGCCGGGACAGCCAAGAGACCCAGTACTTC. The chain has TRBV9 and TRBJ2-5; 7 bases match TRBD1. This CDR3 is 14 amino acids long. V lost 3 bases to trimming and J lost 1 base; unmatched junction nucleotides: 3. CDR1 is SGDLS, CDR2 YYNGEE, per germline. The whole variable domain, remainder taken from reference TRBV9 and TRBJ2-5, is DSGVTQTPKHLITATGQRVTLRCSPRSGDLSVYWYQQSLDQGLQFLIQYYNGEERAKGNILERFSAQQFPDLHSELNLSSLELGDSALYFCASSGRDSQETQYFGPGTRLLVL.

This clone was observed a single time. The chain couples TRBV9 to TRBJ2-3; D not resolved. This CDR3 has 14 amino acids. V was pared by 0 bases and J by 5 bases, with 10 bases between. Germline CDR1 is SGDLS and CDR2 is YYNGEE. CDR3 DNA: TGTGCCAGCAGCGTAGCTCAAAAAGAAGATACGCAGTATTTT. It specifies CASSVAQKEDTQYF. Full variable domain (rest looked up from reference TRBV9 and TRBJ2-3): DSGVTQTPKHLITATGQRVTLRCSPRSGDLSVYWYQQSLDQGLQFLIQYYNGEERAKGNILERFSAQQFPDLHSELNLSSLELGDSALYFCASSVAQKEDTQYFGPGTRLTVL.

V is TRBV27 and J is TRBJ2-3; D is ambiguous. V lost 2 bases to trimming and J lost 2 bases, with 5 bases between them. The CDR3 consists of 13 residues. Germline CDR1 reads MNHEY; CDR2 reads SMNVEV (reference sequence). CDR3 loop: CASSLVATDTQYF. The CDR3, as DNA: TGTGCCAGCAGTTTAGTAGCCACAGATACGCAGTATTTT.

CDR3 sequence: CASSPHRRTNEKLFF. The CDR3 bases are TGTGCCAGCAGTCCCCACAGGAGAACTAATGAAAAACTGTTTTTT. The rearrangement links TRBV27 to TRBJ1-4; D possibly corresponds to TRBD1 (5 bases). The CDR3 has 15 residues. CDR1 and CDR2 from the germline V gene are MNHEY and SMNVEV (reference sequence). Trimming left V 5 bases short and J 1 base short, with 11 bases between. Combining the CDR3 with reference TRBV27 and TRBJ1-4 gives the whole variable domain EAQVTQNPRYLITVTGKKLTVTCSQNMNHEYMSWYRQDPGLGLRQIYYSMNVEVTDKGDVPEGYKVSRKEKRNFPLILESPSPNQTSLYFCASSPHRRTNEKLFFGSGTQLSVL.

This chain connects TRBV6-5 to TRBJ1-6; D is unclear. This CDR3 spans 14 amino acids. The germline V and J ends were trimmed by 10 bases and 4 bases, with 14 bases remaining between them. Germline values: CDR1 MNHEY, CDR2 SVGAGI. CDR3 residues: CATKRSSYNSPLHF. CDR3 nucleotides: TGTGCCACTAAAAGGAGCTCGTATAATTCACCCCTCCACTTT.

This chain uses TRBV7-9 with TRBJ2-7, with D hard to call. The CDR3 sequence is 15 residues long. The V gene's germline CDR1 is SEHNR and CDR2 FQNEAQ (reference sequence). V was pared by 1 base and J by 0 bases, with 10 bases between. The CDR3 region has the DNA TGTGCCAGCAGCTTAGGAGCCCCGAGCTCCTACGAGCAGTACTTC. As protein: CASSLGAPSSYEQYF.

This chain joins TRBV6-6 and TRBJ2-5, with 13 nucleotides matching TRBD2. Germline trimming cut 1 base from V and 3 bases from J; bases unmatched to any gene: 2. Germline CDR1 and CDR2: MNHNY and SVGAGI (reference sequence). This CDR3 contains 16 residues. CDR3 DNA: TGTGCCAGCAGTTACTACGGGACTAGCGGGAAAGAGACCCAGTACTTC. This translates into CASSYYGTSGKETQYF.

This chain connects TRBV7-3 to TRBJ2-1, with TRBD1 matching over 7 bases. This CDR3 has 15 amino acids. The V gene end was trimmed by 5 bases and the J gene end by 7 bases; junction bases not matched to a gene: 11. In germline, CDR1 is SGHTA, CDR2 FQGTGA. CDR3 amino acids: CASSRTGVAANEQFF. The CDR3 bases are TGTGCCAGCAGCCGAACAGGGGTGGCGGCAAATGAGCAGTTCTTC.

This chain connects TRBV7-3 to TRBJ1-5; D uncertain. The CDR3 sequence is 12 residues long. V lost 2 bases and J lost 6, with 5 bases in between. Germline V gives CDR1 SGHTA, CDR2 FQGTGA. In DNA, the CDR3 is TGTGCCAGCAGCTTAGGGGTTCAGCCCCAGCATTTT. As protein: CASSLGVQPQHF.

The CDR3 nucleotides read TGTGCCAGCAGTTTAGACAGGGGTGGGAACATTCAGTACTTC. Its translation: CASSLDRGGNIQYF. The genes are TRBV27 and TRBJ2-4; 8 bases are shared with TRBD1. The ends lost 2 bases at V and 7 bases at J; junction bases unmatched: 4. CDR1 and CDR2 from the germline V gene are MNHEY and SMNVEV (reference sequence). The CDR3 consists of 14 residues.

The CDR3 DNA is TGTGCCAGCATCAGGACGGACGGAGAGCAGTACTTC. Translating gives CASIRTDGEQYF. The chain couples TRBV5-5 to TRBJ2-7; D remains unclear. There are 12 residues in the CDR3. The germline V gene has CDR1 SGHKS and CDR2 YYEKEE (reference sequence). V shed 6 bases and J shed 7 bases, with 14 bases lying between them. Full variable domain (missing parts from reference TRBV5-5 and TRBJ2-7): DAGVTQSPTHLIKTRGQQVTLRCSPISGHKSVSWYQQVLGQGPQFIFQYYEKEERGRGNFPDRFSARQFPNYSSELNVNALLLGDSALYLCASIRTDGEQYFGPGTRLTVT.

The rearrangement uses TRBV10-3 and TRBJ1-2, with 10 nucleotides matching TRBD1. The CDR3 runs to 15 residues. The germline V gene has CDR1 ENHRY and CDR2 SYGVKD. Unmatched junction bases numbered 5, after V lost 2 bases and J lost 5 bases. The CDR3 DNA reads TGTGCCATCAGTGAGACAGGACAGGGGGAGTATGGCTACACCTTC. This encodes CAISETGQGEYGYTF.

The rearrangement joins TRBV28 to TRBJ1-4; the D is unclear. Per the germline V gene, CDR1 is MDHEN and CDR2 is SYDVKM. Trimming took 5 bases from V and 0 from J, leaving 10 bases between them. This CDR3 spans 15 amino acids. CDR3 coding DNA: TGTGCCAGCAGTCCATCACCTGCAACTAATGAAAAACTGTTTTTT. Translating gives CASSPSPATNEKLFF. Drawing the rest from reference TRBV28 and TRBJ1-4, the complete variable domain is DVKVTQSSRYLVKRTGEKVFLECVQDMDHENMFWYRQDPGLGLRLIYFSYDVKMKEKGDIPEGYSVSREKKERFSLILESASTNQTSMYLCASSPSPATNEKLFFGSGTQLSVL.

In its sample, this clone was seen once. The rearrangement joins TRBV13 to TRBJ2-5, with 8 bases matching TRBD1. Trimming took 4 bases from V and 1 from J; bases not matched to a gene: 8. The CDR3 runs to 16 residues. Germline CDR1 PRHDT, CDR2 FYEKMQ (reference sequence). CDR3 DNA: TGTGCCAGCAGCTCCCTGGGACAGGACAGCCAAGAGACCCAGTACTTC. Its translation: CASSSLGQDSQETQYF.

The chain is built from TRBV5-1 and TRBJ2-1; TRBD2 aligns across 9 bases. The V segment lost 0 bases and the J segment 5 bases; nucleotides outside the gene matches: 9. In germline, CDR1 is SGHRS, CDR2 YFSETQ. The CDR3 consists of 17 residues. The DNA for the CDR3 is TGCGCCAGCAGCTTGGGGGTGGGTAGCGGGGGTCACAATGAGCAGTTCTTC. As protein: CASSLGVGSGGHNEQFF.

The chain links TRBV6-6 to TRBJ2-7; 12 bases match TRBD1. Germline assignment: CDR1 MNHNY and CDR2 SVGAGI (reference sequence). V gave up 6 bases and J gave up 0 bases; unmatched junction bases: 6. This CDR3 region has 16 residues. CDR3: CASSDTGQGASYEQYF. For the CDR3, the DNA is TGTGCCAGCAGCGATACGGGACAGGGGGCCTCCTACGAGCAGTACTTC.

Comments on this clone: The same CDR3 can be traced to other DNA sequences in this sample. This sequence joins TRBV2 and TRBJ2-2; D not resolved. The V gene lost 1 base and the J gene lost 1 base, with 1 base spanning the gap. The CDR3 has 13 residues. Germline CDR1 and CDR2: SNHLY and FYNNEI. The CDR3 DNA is TGTGCCAGCAGTGAAGAGAACACCGGGGAGCTGTTTTTT. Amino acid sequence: CASSEENTGELFF.

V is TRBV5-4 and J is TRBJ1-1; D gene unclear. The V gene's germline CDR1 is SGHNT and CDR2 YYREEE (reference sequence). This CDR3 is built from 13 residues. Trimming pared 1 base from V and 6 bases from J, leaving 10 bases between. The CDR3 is CASSLPTRAEAFF. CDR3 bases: TGTGCCAGCAGCTTGCCTACGAGGGCTGAAGCTTTCTTT.

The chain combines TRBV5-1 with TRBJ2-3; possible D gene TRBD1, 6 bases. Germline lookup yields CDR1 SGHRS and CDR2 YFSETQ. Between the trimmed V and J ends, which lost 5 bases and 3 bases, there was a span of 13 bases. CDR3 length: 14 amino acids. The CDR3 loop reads CASRYRTDTDTQYF. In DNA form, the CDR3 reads TGCGCCAGCAGGTACAGGACAGATACAGATACGCAGTATTTT.

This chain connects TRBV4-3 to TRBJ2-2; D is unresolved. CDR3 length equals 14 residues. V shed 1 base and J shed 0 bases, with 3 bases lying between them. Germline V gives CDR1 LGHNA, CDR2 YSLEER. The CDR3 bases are TGCGCCAGCAGCCAAGGACCGAACACCGGGGAGCTGTTTTTT. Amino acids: CASSQGPNTGELFF.

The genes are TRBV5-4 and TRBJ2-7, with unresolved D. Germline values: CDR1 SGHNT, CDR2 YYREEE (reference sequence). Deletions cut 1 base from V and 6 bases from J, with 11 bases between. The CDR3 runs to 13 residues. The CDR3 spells CASSLWGKGEQYF. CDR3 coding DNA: TGTGCCAGCAGCTTGTGGGGTAAGGGCGAGCAGTACTTC.

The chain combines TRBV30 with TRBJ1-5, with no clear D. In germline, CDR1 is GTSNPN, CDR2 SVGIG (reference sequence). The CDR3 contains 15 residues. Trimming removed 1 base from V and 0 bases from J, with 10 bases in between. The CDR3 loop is CAWSEQTNSNQPQHF. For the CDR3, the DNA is TGTGCCTGGAGTGAACAGACTAATAGCAATCAGCCCCAGCATTTT.

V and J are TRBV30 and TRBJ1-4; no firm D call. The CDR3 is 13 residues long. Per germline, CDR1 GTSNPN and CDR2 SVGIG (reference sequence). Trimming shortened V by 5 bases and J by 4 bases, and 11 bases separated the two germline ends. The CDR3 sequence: CAWETYRNEKLFF. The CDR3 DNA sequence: TGTGCCTGGGAGACATATCGTAATGAAAAACTGTTTTTT.